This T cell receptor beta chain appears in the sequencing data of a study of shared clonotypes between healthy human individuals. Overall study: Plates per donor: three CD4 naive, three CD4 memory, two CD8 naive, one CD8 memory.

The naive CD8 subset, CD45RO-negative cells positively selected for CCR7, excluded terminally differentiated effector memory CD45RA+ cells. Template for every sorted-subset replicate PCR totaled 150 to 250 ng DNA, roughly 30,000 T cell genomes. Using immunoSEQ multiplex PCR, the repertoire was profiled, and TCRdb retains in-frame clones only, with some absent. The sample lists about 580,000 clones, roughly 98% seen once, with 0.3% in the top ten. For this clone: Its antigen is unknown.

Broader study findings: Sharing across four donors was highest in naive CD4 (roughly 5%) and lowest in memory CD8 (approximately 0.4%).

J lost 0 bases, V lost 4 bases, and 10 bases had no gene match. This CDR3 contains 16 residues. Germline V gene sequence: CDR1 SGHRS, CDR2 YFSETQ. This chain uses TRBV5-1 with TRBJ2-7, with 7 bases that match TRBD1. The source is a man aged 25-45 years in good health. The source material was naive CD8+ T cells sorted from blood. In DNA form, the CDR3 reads TGCGCCAGCAGCGCCGAACAGGGGCTTTTCTCCTACGAGCAGTACTTC. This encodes CASSAEQGLFSYEQYF.